Listed here are 12 T cell receptor beta chains from one sample, sequenced in a study of T cells in Graves' hyperthyroidism and ophthalmopathy. RNA transcripts gave rise to amplified TCR beta CDR3 regions. The primer set for the first-round RT-PCR of the TCR CDR3 was HTBI. TCRdb used MiXCR to reprocess the multiplex PCR reads, holding one entry per CDR3 protein. Of around 280,000 distinct CDR3 sequences in the sample, roughly 13% were seen once. The sequenced sample consisted of blood. Receptors originate from a woman aged 40 to 50 with Graves' hyperthyroidism.

The chain uses TRBV29-1 and TRBJ2-7, with 10 bases lining up with TRBD1. This CDR3 region has 14 residues. V dropped 4 bases and J dropped 3; count of bases not matched to a gene: 6. Germline-derived CDR1 and CDR2 are SQVTM and ANQGSEA. This chain's CDR3 is CSVGFGQGGYEQYF. The CDR3 nucleotides are TGCAGCGTTGGGTTTGGACAGGGGGGCTACGAGCAGTACTTC.

This clonotype was recorded at least ten times. The chain combines TRBV2 with TRBJ2-3; 10 bases agree with TRBD1. This CDR3 contains 14 residues. Germline values: CDR1 SNHLY, CDR2 FYNNEI. Trimming at V came to 6 bases and at J to 2 bases, leaving 2 bases not matched to a gene. The CDR3 region has the DNA TGTGCCAGCAGGGGACAGGGGCCCACAGATACGCAGTATTTT. Protein: CASRGQGPTDTQYF.

This clonotype has a count of ten or more. This chain uses TRBV7-3 with TRBJ1-5; TRBD1 aligns across 7 bases. This CDR3 region has 12 residues. J was trimmed by 6 bases and V by 8 bases; bases with no gene match: 4. Germline CDR1 is SGHTA and CDR2 is FQGTGA. Here the CDR3 DNA reads TGTGCCAGCGACAGGGATTGTCAGCCCCAGCATTTT. Its translation is CASDRDCQPQHF.

The rearrangement uses TRBV29-1 and TRBJ2-1; D gene ambiguous. Germline V CDR1 and CDR2: SQVTM, ANQGSEA. Trimming pared 4 bases from V and 7 bases from J, leaving 11 bases between. The CDR3 is 12 residues long. The CDR3 region has the DNA TGCAGCGTTGTTGCGGACGGGAATGAGCAGTTCTTC. Translating gives CSVVADGNEQFF.

This clonotype was picked up a small number of times. The chain is built from TRBV20-1 and TRBJ1-6, with D unresolved. Looked up from germline, CDR1 is DFQATT and CDR2 is SNEGSKA (reference sequence). V gave up 0 bases and J gave up 3 bases, with 9 bases separating them. This CDR3 has 15 residues. The DNA of the CDR3 is TGCAGTGCTAGAGATCCTGCGGTCTATAATTCACCCCTCCACTTT. It is translated as CSARDPAVYNSPLHF.

This clonotype has only a few counts. The V gene is TRBV15, the J gene TRBJ2-7, with no clear D. V was cut by 2 bases and J by 0 bases, with 14 bases left in between. Germline-derived CDR1 and CDR2 are LNHNV and YYDKDF (reference sequence). The CDR3 covers 16 residues. The CDR3 spells CATSRLPGPSSYEQYF. CDR3 DNA: TGTGCCACCAGCAGACTACCGGGCCCAAGCTCCTACGAGCAGTACTTC.

This clonotype was observed many times. V and J are TRBV20-1 and TRBJ1-5; 7 nucleotides align to TRBD1. CDR1 and CDR2 from the germline V gene are DFQATT and SNEGSKA (reference sequence). The J segment lost 0 bases and the V segment lost 3 bases, leaving 11 bases of the junction unmatched. The length of the CDR3 is 17 residues. CDR3 nucleotides: TGCAGTGCTAGGGGGAGGGGACAGACGGATAGCAATCAGCCCCAGCATTTT. It translates to CSARGRGQTDSNQPQHF.

In its sample, this clonotype was seen many times. The rearrangement links TRBV11-2 to TRBJ2-2; the D gene could be TRBD1 or TRBD2 (5 bases each). The germline gives CDR1 SGHAT, CDR2 FQNNGV. V dropped 1 base and J dropped 2 bases, with 11 bases sitting between them. The CDR3 length is 16 residues. The CDR3 DNA follows: TGTGCCAGCAGCTTAGCCGGGACCACTAACACCGGGGAGCTGTTTTTT. It codes for CASSLAGTTNTGELFF. Variable domain in full (rest from reference TRBV11-2 and TRBJ2-2): EAGVAQSPRYKIIEKRQSVAFWCNPISGHATLYWYQQILGQGPKLLIQFQNNGVVDDSQLPKDRFSAERLKGVDSTLKIQPAKLEDSAVYLCASSLAGTTNTGELFFGEGSRLTVL.

This clonotype was counted only a few times. The rearrangement joins TRBV19 to TRBJ1-2; unclear D gene. V was pared by 10 bases and J by 4 bases, with 22 bases between. This CDR3 spans 15 amino acids. The germline CDR1 and CDR2 sequences are LNHDA and SQIVND (reference sequence). The CDR3 DNA follows: TGTGCCATTAAAATAGAATCCGGGCTTCCCTATGGCTACACCTTC. Its protein is CAIKIESGLPYGYTF.

This clonotype came up many times. The chain couples TRBV18 to TRBJ1-6, with D perhaps matching TRBD1 (6 bases). CDR3 length: 13 amino acids. With 7 bases removed from V and 6 bases from J, the gap between germline ends came to 10 bases. The V gene's germline CDR1 is KGHSH and CDR2 LQKENI. Here the CDR3 reads CASCGQLNSPLHF. In DNA form, the CDR3 reads TGTGCCAGCTGTGGACAGCTTAATTCACCCCTCCACTTT.

This clonotype was seen repeatedly, ten times or more. The V gene is TRBV11-2, the J gene TRBJ1-2; D is unclear. Trimming took off 0 bases at V and 0 bases at J, with 5 bases between the two ends. Germline V gives CDR1 SGHAT, CDR2 FQNNGV. This CDR3 comprises 14 residues. Here the CDR3 DNA reads TGTGCCAGCAGCTTAGATCCGGCTAACTATGGCTACACCTTC. Protein: CASSLDPANYGYTF.

This clonotype was counted at least ten times. The V call is TRBV7-6, the J call TRBJ2-2; the D call may be TRBD1 or TRBD2 (5 bases each). Germline V gene lookup returns CDR1 SGHVS and CDR2 FNYEAQ. Trimming took off 5 bases at V and 6 bases at J, with 13 bases between the two ends. The CDR3 loop spans 14 amino acids. The CDR3 loop reads CASSPLLGAGELFF. CDR3 coding DNA: TGTGCCAGCAGCCCCCTACTAGGGGCCGGGGAGCTGTTTTTT.